This entry lists 11 T cell receptor beta chains sequenced from one sample in a study of cytomegalovirus exposure and HLA in healthy donors. PCR was performed using 60 Vbeta and 13 Jbeta primers. This table comes from immunoSEQ multiplex PCR, and its TCRdb copy is limited to in-frame clones, with some not included. The profile shows around 200,000 clones, 75% to 85% of them singletons. Sequenced sample: PBMCs. Receptor source: a boy younger than 18 in good health and CMV-seronegative.

The chain combines TRBV27 with TRBJ1-2; unclear D gene. Looked up from germline, CDR1 is MNHEY and CDR2 is SMNVEV (reference sequence). CDR3 length: 11 amino acids. V was pared by 4 bases and J by 8 bases, with 8 bases between. CDR3 in amino acids: CASSSGMGYTF. CDR3 nucleotides: TGTGCCAGCAGTTCCGGGATGGGCTACACCTTC.

The chain carries TRBV9 and TRBJ2-3; possibly TRBD2 for D (7 bases). Trimming left V 0 bases short and J 3 bases short, with 14 bases between. Germline V gives CDR1 SGDLS, CDR2 YYNGEE. The CDR3 is 16 amino acids. CDR3 coding DNA: TGTGCCAGCAGCGTAGGTTCGGGGGGCGCGACAGATACGCAGTATTTT. Amino acid sequence: CASSVGSGGATDTQYF.

This chain joins TRBV7-2 and TRBJ2-2, with D perhaps matching TRBD1 (7 bases). V lost 1 base and J 5 bases, leaving 17 bases between the germline ends. CDR1 SGHTA and CDR2 FQGNSA come from the germline V gene. This CDR3 spans 17 amino acids. CDR3 nucleotides: TGTGCCAGCAGCTTAGGTCCGGTGACAGGGAGGACCGGGGAGCTGTTTTTT. Translation: CASSLGPVTGRTGELFF. The full variable domain, its missing parts supplied by reference TRBV7-2 and TRBJ2-2, is GAGVSQSPSNKVTEKGKDVELRCDPISGHTALYWYRQSLGQGLEFLIYFQGNSAPDKSGLPSDRFSAERTGGSVSTLTIQRTQQEDSAVYLCASSLGPVTGRTGELFFGEGSRLTVL.

The chain employs TRBV6-5 and TRBJ1-1; TRBD1 aligns across 8 bases. Germline-derived CDR1 and CDR2 are MNHEY and SVGAGI. The CDR3 loop spans 13 amino acids. Unmatched junction bases numbered 4, after V lost 6 bases and J lost 4 bases. The CDR3 nucleotides read TGTGCCAGCAGGGACAGGGTCGGCACTGAAGCTTTCTTT. Translated: CASRDRVGTEAFF.

With regard to this clone: At one boundary the junction diverges from the germline segment, which might be a read error. This rearrangement joins TRBV11-2 to TRBJ2-6; TRBD2 aligns across 9 bases. CDR3 length: 20 residues. CDR1 and CDR2 from the germline V gene are SGHAT and FQNNGV. CDR3: CASTLDLSGTSSSGANVLTF. Written as DNA, the CDR3 is TGTGCCAGCACCTTAGATTTATCCGGGACTAGCAGCTCTGGGGCCAACGTCCTGACTTTC.

The rearrangement uses TRBV12-5 and TRBJ1-3, with TRBD1 as a possible D gene (5 bases). Germline V gene data show CDR1 as LGHNT and CDR2 as FRNRAP. Trimming took off 5 bases at V and 5 bases at J, with 19 bases between the two ends. The CDR3 has 16 residues. CDR3 nucleotide sequence: TGTGCTAGTGGTATCACGGGGGTCGTTACTCGAAACACCATATATTTT. Its protein is CASGITGVVTRNTIYF.

This rearrangement joins TRBV19 to TRBJ1-1; D is perhaps TRBD1 (5 bases). Germline CDR1 is LNHDA and CDR2 is SQIVND (reference sequence). V lost 6 bases to trimming and J lost 2 bases, with 10 bases between them. There are 13 residues in the CDR3. CDR3 residues: CASRQDGNTEAFF. The DNA of the CDR3 is TGTGCCAGTAGACAGGACGGAAACACTGAAGCTTTCTTT.

The chain couples TRBV30 to TRBJ1-4, with no clear D. CDR1 and CDR2 from the germline V gene are GTSNPN and SVGIG (reference sequence). Trimming took off 0 bases at V and 7 bases at J, with 12 bases between the two ends. The CDR3 covers 14 residues. CDR3 region: CAWSVRHRGEKLFF. The CDR3 bases are TGTGCCTGGAGTGTCAGGCACCGGGGTGAAAAACTGTTTTTT.

This chain links TRBV7-9 with TRBJ1-6, with D uncertain. V gave up 1 base and J gave up 7 bases, with 11 bases separating them. Germline V gene sequence: CDR1 SEHNR, CDR2 FQNEAQ (reference sequence). This CDR3 has 15 residues. CDR3: CASSLVPGPNSPLHF. For the CDR3, the DNA is TGTGCCAGCAGCTTAGTTCCAGGCCCAAATTCACCCCTCCACTTT.

A single count supports this clone. V is TRBV11-3 and J is TRBJ2-7, with D hard to call. Germline V gene data show CDR1 as SGHNT and CDR2 as YENEEA. The CDR3 runs 11 residues. Trimming took 1 base from V and 6 from J, leaving 4 bases between them. DNA of the CDR3: TGTGCCAGCAGCTTAGCAGGCGAGCAGTACTTC. Protein: CASSLAGEQYF. Using reference TRBV11-3 and TRBJ2-7 for the parts outside the CDR3, the full variable domain is EAGVVQSPRYKIIEKKQPVAFWCNPISGHNTLYWYLQNLGQGPELLIRYENEEAVDDSQLPKDRFSAERLKGVDSTLKIQPAELGDSAVYLCASSLAGEQYFGPGTRLTVT.

V gene TRBV25-1 combines with J gene TRBJ2-6, with D unclear. V lost 7 bases and J 0 bases, leaving 7 bases between the germline ends. Germline lookup yields CDR1 MGHDK and CDR2 SYGVNS. CDR3 length: 14 amino acids. The CDR3 is CASTGDSGANVLTF. CDR3 in DNA: TGTGCCAGCACCGGAGACTCTGGGGCCAACGTCCTGACTTTC.